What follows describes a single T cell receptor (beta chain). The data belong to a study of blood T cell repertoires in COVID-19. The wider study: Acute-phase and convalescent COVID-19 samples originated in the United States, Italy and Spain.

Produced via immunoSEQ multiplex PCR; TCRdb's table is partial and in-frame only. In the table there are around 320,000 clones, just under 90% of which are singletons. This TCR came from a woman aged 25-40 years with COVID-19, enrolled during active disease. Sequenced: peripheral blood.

The DNA of the CDR3 is TGTGCCTGGACAGAAGAGACAGGGGCGGATTCACCCCTCCACTTT. Translated: CAWTEETGADSPLHF. The gene calls are TRBV30 and TRBJ1-6; TRBD1 aligns across 8 bases. The CDR3 contains 15 residues. CDR1 GTSNPN and CDR2 SVGIG come from the germline V gene (reference sequence). With V trimmed by 4 bases and J by 8 bases, 10 bases remained unmatched.